The 10 T cell receptor beta chains in this list originate from one sample, sequenced in a study of blood T cell repertoires in COVID-19. The protocol was immunoSEQ multiplex PCR, while the TCRdb copy is restricted to in-frame clones and leaves out a portion. The sample has a few hundred thousand clones; around 90% are singletons. Material: peripheral blood. Source of these receptors: a man aged 50 to 60 with active or convalescent COVID-19.

J is TRBJ1-2 and V is TRBV3-1 (or the pseudogene TRBV3-2); TRBD1 is a possible D gene (6 bases). Trimming took off 2 bases at V and 2 bases at J, with 12 bases between the two ends. The CDR3 is 15 residues long. From germline, CDR1 is LGHDT and CDR2 YNNKEL (reference sequence). The DNA of the CDR3 is TGTGCCAGCAGCCAACCCCATACAGGGAACTATGGCTACACCTTC. Amino acids: CASSQPHTGNYGYTF.

CDR3 amino acids: CAWSKGSNQPQHF. DNA of the CDR3: TGTGCCTGGAGTAAGGGGAGCAATCAGCCCCAGCATTTT. The chain has TRBV30 and TRBJ1-5; D may be TRBD1 (5 bases). The CDR3 is 13 residues long. V was clipped by 2 bases and J by 1 base, with 6 bases between them. Per the germline V gene, CDR1 is GTSNPN and CDR2 is SVGIG (reference sequence).

V usage is TRBV24-1 and J usage is TRBJ1-2, with D unresolved. This CDR3 is 15 amino acids long. V gave up 0 bases and J gave up 4 bases, with 11 bases separating them. CDR1 is KGHDR, CDR2 SFDVKD, per germline. The CDR3 loop is CATSDLVRFAYGYTF. The CDR3 DNA reads as TGTGCCACCAGTGATTTGGTCCGGTTCGCCTATGGCTACACCTTC.

This chain links TRBV6-5 with TRBJ1-1, with unresolved D. V was cut by 2 bases and J by 0 bases, with 10 bases left in between. The CDR3 length is 15 residues. Germline assignment: CDR1 MNHEY and CDR2 SVGAGI. In DNA, the CDR3 is TGTGCCAGCAGTTACGGCAGGTTCATGAACACTGAAGCTTTCTTT. Translating gives CASSYGRFMNTEAFF.

CDR3 sequence (DNA): TGTGCCAGTAACATGGGGCAGGGGCACTATGGCTACACCTTC. It specifies CASNMGQGHYGYTF. The chain joins TRBV19 to TRBJ1-2; maybe TRBD1 (6 bases). The CDR3 is 14 amino acids. V was shortened by 7 bases and J by 3 bases, with 15 bases between the two germline ends. CDR1 and CDR2 from the germline V gene are LNHDA and SQIVND (reference sequence).

The V and J genes are TRBV10-3 and TRBJ2-5; 7 bases line up with TRBD2. This CDR3 has 14 amino acids. Germline V gene sequence: CDR1 ENHRY, CDR2 SYGVKD. V shed 3 bases and J 2 bases; nucleotides not matched to a gene: 3. This CDR3 reads CAISESGKQETQYF. DNA for the CDR3: TGTGCCATCAGTGAAAGCGGGAAACAAGAGACCCAGTACTTC.

The V gene is TRBV7-8, the J gene TRBJ2-1, with 10 bases fitting TRBD2. The CDR3 contains 17 residues. J was trimmed by 8 bases and V by 1 base; bases with no gene match: 11. Germline V gives CDR1 SGHVS, CDR2 FQNEAQ. The CDR3 region is CASSLVPGLASLDEQFF. DNA of the CDR3: TGTGCCAGCAGCTTAGTGCCGGGACTAGCGAGTCTCGATGAGCAGTTCTTC.

The V and J genes are TRBV4-3 and TRBJ2-5; 13 bases agree with TRBD2. Trimming cost V 1 base and J 7 bases; bases outside gene matches: 12. This CDR3 region has 18 residues. Looked up from germline, CDR1 is LGHNA and CDR2 is YSLEER. The CDR3 protein is CASSQATSGGALGGTQYF. The DNA of the CDR3 is TGCGCCAGCAGCCAAGCCACTAGCGGGGGGGCCCTGGGTGGGACCCAGTACTTC.

The chain uses TRBV2 and TRBJ2-1, with 14 bases fitting TRBD2. Germline V gene sequence: CDR1 SNHLY, CDR2 FYNNEI. This CDR3 is 15 amino acids long. Trimming at V came to 6 bases and at J to 9 bases, leaving 7 bases not matched to a gene. CDR3 in DNA: TGTGCCAGCAGCGAGGGACTAGCGGGAGTTGGTGAGCAGTTCTTC. It encodes CASSEGLAGVGEQFF. Using reference TRBV2 and TRBJ2-1 for the parts outside the CDR3, the full variable domain is EPEVTQTPSHQVTQMGQEVILRCVPISNHLYFYWYRQILGQKVEFLVSFYNNEISEKSEIFDDQFSVERPDGSNFTLKIRSTKLEDSAMYFCASSEGLAGVGEQFFGPGTRLTVL.

The CDR3 DNA is TGTGCCAGCAGTTTAGTGGGACAGCCTAGCCGCGAGGCTTTCTTT. The encoded protein is CASSLVGQPSREAFF. The chain carries TRBV27 and TRBJ1-1; 7 bases are shared with TRBD1. J was trimmed by 11 bases and V by 2 bases; bases with no gene match: 14. Germline V gene sequence: CDR1 MNHEY, CDR2 SMNVEV (reference sequence). CDR3 length: 15 amino acids.